These 15 T cell receptor beta chains were sequenced from one sample in a study of a mutant IDH1 vaccine in newly diagnosed glioma (dated by TCRdb to the early 2020s). Taken with the paper, the label for time point translates to: baseline, week 1 (first vaccination visit). What this sample's treatment or condition label stands for: pre-vaccination baseline after standard-of-care therapy. The library was produced with the immunoSEQ multiplex PCR assay. TCRdb carries this immuneACCESS record with in-frame sequences only. Its versions omit some clonotypes, under half of them owing to an unresolved V gene in the studies checked, with the rest unexplained. Here the sample has about 100,000 clones; about four fifths occur a single time. Together, the top ten hold over 6.5% of the sample. Sample: PBMCs, taken from a glioma patient treated with radiotherapy, temozolomide or both. The receptors were gathered from a man aged 40-55 years with glioma.

Only a few counts were recorded for this clone. This chain connects TRBV5-4 to TRBJ1-1; D is unresolved. The CDR3 totals 12 residues. V was pared by 8 bases and J by 2 bases, with 10 bases between. Germline assignment: CDR1 SGHNT and CDR2 YYREEE (reference sequence). The CDR3 DNA sequence: TGTGCCAGTAAGAGGTATAACACTGAAGCTTTCTTT. Translating it yields CASKRYNTEAFF.

This clone was counted only a few times. A junction boundary mismatches the germline segment, possibly from a read error. The chain carries TRBV11-2 and TRBJ2-6, with 7 bases matching TRBD1. The germline V gene encodes CDR1 SGHAT and CDR2 FQNNGV. The CDR3 length is 16 residues. The CDR3 here is CASSIDRVSGANVLTF. CDR3 nucleotide sequence: TGTGCCAGCAGCATAGACAGGGTTTCTGGGGCCAACGTCCTGACTTTC.

The rearrangement links TRBV21-1 to TRBJ1-2; the table assigns TRBD1, which was not confirmed against the DNA. TRBV21-1 is a documented pseudogene. This CDR3 is 15 amino acids long. CDR3 bases: TGTGCCAGCAGCAAAGCGACAGGAGCCTCCTATGGCTACACCTTC. Translating gives CASSKATGASYGYTF.

The chain couples TRBV7-2 to TRBJ2-3; either TRBD1 or TRBD2 may supply D (5 bases each). The CDR3 loop spans 13 amino acids. Looked up from germline, CDR1 is SGHTA and CDR2 is FQGNSA. V was clipped by 5 bases and J by 5 bases, with 11 bases between them. DNA for the CDR3: TGTGCCAGCAGCCCTGGGACGGGAGATACGCAGTATTTT. Protein product: CASSPGTGDTQYF.

The chain employs TRBV5-1 and TRBJ1-1, with D possibly being TRBD1 (5 bases). The CDR3 totals 15 residues. Germline values: CDR1 SGHRS, CDR2 YFSETQ. The germline V and J ends were trimmed by 2 bases and 1 base, with 12 bases remaining between them. The CDR3 loop reads CASSFARGENTEAFF. CDR3 nucleotides: TGCGCCAGCAGCTTTGCTCGGGGGGAGAACACTGAAGCTTTCTTT.

J is TRBJ2-5 and V is TRBV7-9; no definite D call. Germline-derived CDR1 and CDR2 are SEHNR and FQNEAQ (reference sequence). CDR3 length: 13 residues. V lost 4 bases, J lost 5 bases, and 11 bases lay in between. CDR3 DNA: TGTGCCAGCAGCTCGCTTCCGTGGGAGACCCAGTACTTC. Translated, it gives CASSSLPWETQYF.

In nucleotides, the CDR3 is TGTGCCAGTAGTGTCGGGACAGGGGGAAACTATGGCTACACCTTC. It specifies CASSVGTGGNYGYTF. The V call is TRBV19, the J call TRBJ1-2, with 11 bases matching TRBD1. V lost 5 bases, J lost 2 bases, and 4 bases stayed unmatched. CDR1 and CDR2 from the germline V gene are LNHDA and SQIVND (reference sequence). This CDR3 spans 15 amino acids.

This clone was recorded once. V gene TRBV10-3 combines with J gene TRBJ1-3, with D unclear. Trimming removed 2 bases from V and 0 bases from J, with 8 bases in between. The length of the CDR3 is 15 residues. Germline V gene data show CDR1 as ENHRY and CDR2 as SYGVKD. The CDR3 nucleotides read TGTGCCATCAGTGAGGAGGGATTCTCTGGAAACACCATATATTTT. The encoded protein is CAISEEGFSGNTIYF.

The V gene is TRBV9, the J gene TRBJ2-1; 9 bases agree with TRBD2. CDR1 and CDR2 from the germline V gene are SGDLS and YYNGEE. This CDR3 has 13 residues. The junction had 4 bases not matched to a gene; V was cut back by 4 bases and J by 8 bases. This CDR3 is CASSFAGGHEQFF. CDR3 bases: TGTGCCAGCAGCTTTGCGGGAGGGCATGAGCAGTTCTTC.

The V gene is TRBV28, the J gene TRBJ2-7, with TRBD1 matching over 10 bases. The CDR3 totals 15 residues. J was trimmed by 3 bases and V by 3 bases; bases with no gene match: 5. CDR1 and CDR2 (germline): MDHEN, SYDVKM. CDR3 sequence: CASSFWTGGFYEQYF. CDR3 coding DNA: TGTGCCAGCAGTTTCTGGACAGGGGGATTCTACGAGCAGTACTTC.

The gene calls are TRBV6-5 and TRBJ2-3; tentative D call: TRBD1 (5 bases). Germline V gives CDR1 MNHEY, CDR2 SVGAGI. The CDR3 is made up of 15 amino acids. V lost 6 bases, J lost 4 bases, and 17 bases lay in between. CDR3 DNA: TGTGCCAGCAGGAACAGGTTCCTAGGGGCAGATACGCAGTATTTT. It codes for CASRNRFLGADTQYF.

The chain joins TRBV10-2 to TRBJ1-6; TRBD1 might be the D (5 bases). Trimming removed 3 bases at V and 8 bases at J, with 11 bases between. CDR3 length: 14 residues. CDR1 and CDR2 (germline): WSHSY, SAAADI. The chain's CDR3 is CASSDGRVYSPLHF. The CDR3 bases are TGCGCCAGCAGTGACGGCAGGGTGTATTCACCCCTCCACTTT.

The chain carries TRBV9 and TRBJ2-3; 7 bases agree with TRBD2. This CDR3 spans 14 amino acids. Germline V gives CDR1 SGDLS, CDR2 YYNGEE. The V gene end was trimmed by 4 bases and the J gene end by 5 bases; junction bases not matched to a gene: 7. CDR3 coding DNA: TGTGCCAGCAGCAAGAGCGGGAAGGAAGATACGCAGTATTTT. Translated, it gives CASSKSGKEDTQYF.

This chain uses TRBV7-2 with TRBJ2-7, with a possible D match to TRBD2 (6 bases). Germline CDR1 SGHTA, CDR2 FQGNSA. The length of the CDR3 is 15 residues. V was cut by 3 bases and J by 6 bases, with 18 bases left in between. CDR3 protein: CASSFGGASGVEQYF. In DNA form, the CDR3 reads TGTGCCAGCAGCTTTGGCGGGGCCTCAGGTGTCGAGCAGTACTTC.

The chain has TRBV10-3 and TRBJ2-7; the D call may be TRBD1 or TRBD2 (5 bases each). The V gene lost 8 bases and the J gene lost 3 bases, with 11 bases spanning the gap. This CDR3 has 12 residues. Germline CDR1 is ENHRY and CDR2 is SYGVKD. CDR3 sequence reads: CAISPGGYEQYF. CDR3 DNA: TGTGCCATCTCCCCTGGGGGCTACGAGCAGTACTTC.